This entry lists 5 T cell receptor beta chains sequenced from one sample in a study of blood T cells in healthy people across ages. Then a second PCR, running roughly 7 to 11 cycles, was carried out with a sample-barcoded 5' primer and a J-beta primer mix. A single record per CDR3 protein comes from TCRdb applying MiXCR to the 5' RACE reads. In the table there are approximately 2,000,000 distinct CDR3 sequences, 35% to 50% of which are singletons. Sequencing was performed on blood. The source is a human donor in good health.

The chain employs TRBV10-3 and TRBJ2-1; 14 nucleotides line up with TRBD2. CDR1 ENHRY and CDR2 SYGVKD come from the germline V gene. The length of the CDR3 is 14 residues. The J segment lost 10 bases and the V segment lost 9 bases, leaving 8 bases of the junction unmatched. The DNA for the CDR3 is TGTGCCATAGGGACTAGCGGGGGCCGGGTCGAGCAGTTCTTC. Protein sequence: CAIGTSGGRVEQFF.

V usage is TRBV12-3 or TRBV12-4 and J usage is TRBJ2-5; TRBD1 aligns across 7 bases. The J call may be mistaken, given a closer DNA end match to TRBJ2-7. This CDR3 is 13 amino acids long. The CDR3 loop is CASSPRGKHEQYF. As DNA, the CDR3 is TGTGCCAGCAGTCCCAGGGGGAAACACGAGCAGTACTTC.

This clonotype has only a few counts. This chain connects TRBV15 to TRBJ2-5; 7 bases line up with TRBD1. The length of the CDR3 is 18 residues. Germline CDR1 is LNHNV and CDR2 is YYDKDF (reference sequence). Germline trimming cut 6 bases from V and 5 bases from J; bases unmatched to any gene: 21. The CDR3 loop is CATRGVNRGQRPRETQYF. The CDR3 coding sequence is TGTGCCACCAGAGGGGTTAACAGGGGACAGCGCCCAAGGGAGACCCAGTACTTC.

The sample holds a few counts of this clonotype. The chain is built from TRBV27 and TRBJ2-4, with 7 nucleotides matching TRBD1. The DNA end is a closer match to TRBJ2-7, so the J assignment may be wrong. The CDR3 consists of 15 residues. Germline loops: CDR1 MNHEY, CDR2 SMNVEV (reference sequence). In DNA, the CDR3 is TGTGCCAGCAGTTTATTCAGGGGGTCTTGGTACGAGCAGTACTTC. It codes for CASSLFRGSWYEQYF.

This clonotype was detected a few times. The chain has TRBV24-1 and TRBJ1-2; possibly TRBD1 for D (6 bases). The CDR3 runs to 13 residues. The germline CDR1 and CDR2 sequences are KGHDR and SFDVKD. Trimming shortened V by 7 bases and J by 4 bases, and 12 bases separated the two germline ends. The CDR3: CATSTDRSYGYTF. The CDR3 DNA reads TGTGCCACCAGCACAGACAGGAGCTATGGCTACACCTTC.